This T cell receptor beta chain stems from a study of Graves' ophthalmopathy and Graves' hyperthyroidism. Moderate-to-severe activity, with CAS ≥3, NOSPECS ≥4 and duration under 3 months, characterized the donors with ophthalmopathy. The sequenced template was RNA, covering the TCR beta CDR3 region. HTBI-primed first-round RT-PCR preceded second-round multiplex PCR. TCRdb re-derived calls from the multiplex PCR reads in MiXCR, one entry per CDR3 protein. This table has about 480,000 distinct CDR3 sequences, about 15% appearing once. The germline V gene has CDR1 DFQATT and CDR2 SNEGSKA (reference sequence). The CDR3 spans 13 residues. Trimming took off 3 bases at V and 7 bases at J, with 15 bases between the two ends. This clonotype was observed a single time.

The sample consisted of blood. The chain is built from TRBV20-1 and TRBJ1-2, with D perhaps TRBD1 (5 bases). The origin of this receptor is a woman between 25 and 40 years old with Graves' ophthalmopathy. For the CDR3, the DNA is TGCAGTGCTAGGGTACCCGTTGGGGGTGGCTACACCTTC. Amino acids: CSARVPVGGGYTF.